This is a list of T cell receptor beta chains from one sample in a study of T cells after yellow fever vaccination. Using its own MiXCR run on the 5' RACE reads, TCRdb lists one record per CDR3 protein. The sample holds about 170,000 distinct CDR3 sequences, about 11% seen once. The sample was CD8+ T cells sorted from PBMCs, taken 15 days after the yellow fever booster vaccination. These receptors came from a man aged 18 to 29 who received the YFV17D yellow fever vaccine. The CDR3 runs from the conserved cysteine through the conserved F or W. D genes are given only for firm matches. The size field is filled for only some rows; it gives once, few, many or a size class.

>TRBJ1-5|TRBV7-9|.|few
CASSLDYEDNQPQHF
TGTGCCAGCAGCTTAGACTATGAAGATAATCAGCCCCAGCATTTT
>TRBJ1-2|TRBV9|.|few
CASSVDSSYGYTF
TGTGCCAGCAGCGTAGACAGCTCCTATGGCTACACCTTC
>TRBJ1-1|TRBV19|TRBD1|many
CASSPPGDSSEAFF
TGTGCCAGTAGTCCCCCTGGGGACAGTTCTGAAGCTTTCTTT
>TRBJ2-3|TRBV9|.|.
CASSFGPPARNTQYF
TGTGCCAGCAGCTTCGGACCTCCCGCCCGTAATACGCAGTATTTT
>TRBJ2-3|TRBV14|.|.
CASSQWSGGTDTQYF
TGTGCCAGCAGCCAATGGTCCGGGGGCACAGATACGCAGTATTTT
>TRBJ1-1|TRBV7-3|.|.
CASSTRAGVGEAFF
TGTGCCAGCAGCACCCGGGCGGGGGTTGGCGAAGCTTTCTTT
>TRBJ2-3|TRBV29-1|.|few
CSVGRPPDTQYF
TGCAGCGTTGGGCGGCCCCCAGATACGCAGTATTTT
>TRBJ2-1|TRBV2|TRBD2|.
CASSERRGGRHNEQFF
TGTGCCAGCAGTGAGAGGCGGGGGGGAAGACACAATGAGCAGTTCTTC
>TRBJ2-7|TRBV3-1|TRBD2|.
CASSQGTSYEQYF
TGTGCCAGCAGCCAAGGGACTAGCTACGAGCAGTACTTC
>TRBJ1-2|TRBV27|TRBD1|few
CASRGTGEGYYGYTF
TGTGCCAGCAGAGGGACAGGGGAGGGCTACTATGGCTACACCTTC
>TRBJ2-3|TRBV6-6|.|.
CASSFGTSSKLDTQYF
TGTGCCAGCAGCTTTGGGACCTCTTCTAAGTTAGATACGCAGTATTTT
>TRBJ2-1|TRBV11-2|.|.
CASSLVLDEQFF
TGTGCCAGCAGCTTAGTTCTCGATGAGCAGTTCTTC
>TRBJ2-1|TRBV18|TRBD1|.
CASSPPGTGNLDEQFF
TGTGCCAGCTCACCACCCGGGACAGGGAATTTGGATGAGCAGTTCTTC
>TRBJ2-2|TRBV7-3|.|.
CASSLTRTGELFF
TGTGCCAGCAGCTTAACGCGCACCGGGGAGCTGTTTTTT
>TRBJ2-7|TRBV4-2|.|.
CASSQGRDFGTGRINEQYF
TGTGCCAGCAGCCAAGGACGGGATTTCGGGACGGGGAGAATTAACGAGCAGTACTTC
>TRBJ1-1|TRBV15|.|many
CATSRGNSLNTEAFF
TGTGCCACCAGCAGAGGCAACAGCCTAAACACTGAAGCTTTCTTT
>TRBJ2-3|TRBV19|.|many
CARTSTDTQYF
TGTGCCAGGACTAGCACAGATACGCAGTATTTT
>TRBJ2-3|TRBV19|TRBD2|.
CASANGYSGAGTDTQYF
TGTGCCAGTGCTAACGGTTATAGCGGGGCGGGGACAGATACGCAGTATTTT
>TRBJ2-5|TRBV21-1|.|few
CASMGESSGNQETQYF
TGTGCCAGCATGGGGGAGTCTAGCGGGAACCAAGAGACCCAGTACTTC
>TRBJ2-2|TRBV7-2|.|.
CASSWVAPGELFF
TGTGCCAGCAGCTGGGTCGCACCCGGGGAGCTGTTTTTT
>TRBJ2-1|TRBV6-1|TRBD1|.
CASSEPPGQDPYNEQFF
TGTGCCAGCAGTGAACCACCCGGACAGGACCCCTACAATGAGCAGTTCTTC
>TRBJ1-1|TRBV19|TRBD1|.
CASCPGQGLTEAFF
TGTGCCAGCTGTCCAGGACAGGGTCTGACTGAAGCTTTCTTT
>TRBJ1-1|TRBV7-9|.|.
CASSPRERFQPFF
TGTGCCAGCAGCCCCCGAGAAAGGTTTCAACCTTTCTTT
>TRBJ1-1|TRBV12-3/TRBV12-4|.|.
CASSSTDGNTEAFF
TGTGCCAGCAGTTCGACGGACGGAAACACTGAAGCTTTCTTT
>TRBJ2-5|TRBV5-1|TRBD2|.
CASSLGQAGAITETQYF
TGCGCCAGCAGCTTGGGTCAAGCGGGGGCGATTACAGAGACCCAGTACTTC
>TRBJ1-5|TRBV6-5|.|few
CASCFVQPQHF
TGTGCCAGCTGCTTTGTCCAGCCCCAGCATTTT
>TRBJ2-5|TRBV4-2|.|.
CASSQVGRGPPQETQYF
TGTGCCAGCAGCCAAGTTGGTCGAGGTCCCCCACAAGAGACCCAGTACTTC
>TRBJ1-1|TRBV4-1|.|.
CASSQKGGDTEAFF
TGCGCCAGCAGCCAAAAAGGAGGAGACACTGAAGCTTTCTTT
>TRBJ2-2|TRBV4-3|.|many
CASSQEADTGELFF
TGCGCCAGCAGCCAAGAGGCGGACACCGGGGAGCTGTTTTTT
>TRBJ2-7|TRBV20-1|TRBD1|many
CSPRDRRSYEQYF
TGCAGCCCTCGGGACAGGAGATCCTACGAGCAGTACTTC
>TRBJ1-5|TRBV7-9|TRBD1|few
CASSPTGDGNQPQHF
TGTGCCAGCAGCCCTACAGGGGACGGCAATCAGCCCCAGCATTTT
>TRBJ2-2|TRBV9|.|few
CASSVQDPGELFF
TGTGCCAGCAGCGTACAGGACCCCGGGGAGCTGTTTTTT
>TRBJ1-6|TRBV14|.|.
CASSQDGLTSSYNSPLHF
TGTGCCAGCAGCCAAGATGGGCTAACGAGCTCCTATAATTCACCCCTCCACTTT
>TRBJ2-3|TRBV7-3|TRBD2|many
CASRRTSGGTDTQYF
TGTGCCAGCAGACGGACTAGCGGGGGGACAGATACGCAGTATTTT
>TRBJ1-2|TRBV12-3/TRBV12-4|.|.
CASKAGGKGYTF
TGTGCCAGCAAGGCGGGGGGAAAAGGCTACACCTTC
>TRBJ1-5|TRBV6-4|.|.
CASSAGTNQPQHF
TGTGCCAGCAGTGCAGGAACCAATCAGCCCCAGCATTTT
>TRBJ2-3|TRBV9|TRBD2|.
CASSAGGVKDTQYF
TGTGCCAGCAGCGCCGGGGGGGTTAAGGATACGCAGTATTTT
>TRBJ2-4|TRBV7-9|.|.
CASGPRDTKNIQYF
TGTGCCAGCGGCCCCCGGGACACGAAAAACATTCAGTACTTC
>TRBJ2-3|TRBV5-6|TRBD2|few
CASSSGLAGDPVVIDTQYF
TGTGCCAGCAGCTCCGGACTAGCGGGGGACCCCGTGGTCATAGATACGCAGTATTTT
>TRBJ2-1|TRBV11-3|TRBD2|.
CASSLGRFAGGLRFF
TGTGCCAGCAGCTTAGGTAGATTCGCGGGGGGATTGAGGTTCTTC
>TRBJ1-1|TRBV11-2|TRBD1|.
CASSPGTGGRKNTEAFF
TGTGCCAGCAGCCCCGGGACAGGGGGGCGGAAGAACACTGAAGCTTTCTTT
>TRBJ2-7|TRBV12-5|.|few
CASGNEGYEQYF
TGTGCTAGTGGAAACGAGGGTTACGAGCAGTACTTC
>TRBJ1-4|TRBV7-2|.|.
CASSLGQGGEKLFF
TGTGCCAGCAGCTTAGGGCAGGGAGGTGAAAAACTGTTTTTT
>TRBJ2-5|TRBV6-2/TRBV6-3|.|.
CASSYWETQYF
TGTGCCAGCAGTTATTGGGAAACCCAGTACTTC
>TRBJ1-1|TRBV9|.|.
CASSPHGTANTEAFF
TGTGCCAGCAGCCCCCACGGGACCGCGAACACTGAAGCTTTCTTT